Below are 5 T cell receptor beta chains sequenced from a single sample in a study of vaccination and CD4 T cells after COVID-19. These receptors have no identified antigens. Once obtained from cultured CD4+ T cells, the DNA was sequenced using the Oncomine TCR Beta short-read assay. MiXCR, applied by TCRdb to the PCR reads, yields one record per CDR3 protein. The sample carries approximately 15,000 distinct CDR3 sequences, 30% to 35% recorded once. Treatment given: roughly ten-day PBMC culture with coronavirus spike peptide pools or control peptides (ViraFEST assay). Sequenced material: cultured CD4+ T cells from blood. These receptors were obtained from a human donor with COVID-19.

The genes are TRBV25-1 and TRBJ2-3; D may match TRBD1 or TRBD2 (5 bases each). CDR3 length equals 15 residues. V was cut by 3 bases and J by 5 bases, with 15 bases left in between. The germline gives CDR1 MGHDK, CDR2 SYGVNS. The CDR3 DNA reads TGTGCCAGCAGTGATGGCAGGGCCCGGGGAGATACGCAGTATTTT. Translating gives CASSDGRARGDTQYF.

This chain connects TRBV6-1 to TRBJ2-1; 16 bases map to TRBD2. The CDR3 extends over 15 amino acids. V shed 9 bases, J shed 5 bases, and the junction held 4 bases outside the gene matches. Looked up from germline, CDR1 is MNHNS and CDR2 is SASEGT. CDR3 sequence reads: CARGLAGGFHNEQFF. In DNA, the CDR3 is TGTGCCAGGGGACTAGCGGGGGGGTTTCACAATGAGCAGTTCTTC.

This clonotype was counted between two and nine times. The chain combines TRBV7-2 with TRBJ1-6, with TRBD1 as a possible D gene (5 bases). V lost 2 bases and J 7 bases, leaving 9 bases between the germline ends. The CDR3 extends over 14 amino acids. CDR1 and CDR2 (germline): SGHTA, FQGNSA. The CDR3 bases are TGTGCCAGCAGCTTACGTGACAGCAATTCACCCCTCCACTTT. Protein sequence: CASSLRDSNSPLHF.

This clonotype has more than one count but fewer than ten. In DNA form, the CDR3 reads TGTGCCAGCAGCAAAGTGAGAGGGCCATATTCACCCCTCCACTTT. It encodes CASSKVRGPYSPLHF. This chain uses TRBV21-1 with TRBJ1-6. TRBV21-1 is labeled a pseudogene. This CDR3 region has 15 residues.

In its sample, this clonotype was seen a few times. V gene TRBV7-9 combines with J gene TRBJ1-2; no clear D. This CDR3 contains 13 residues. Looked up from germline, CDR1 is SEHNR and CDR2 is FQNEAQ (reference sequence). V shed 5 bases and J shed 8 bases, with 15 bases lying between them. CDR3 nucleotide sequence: TGTGCCAGCAGCCCCCGCTCGCCGGAAGGCTACACCTTC. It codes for CASSPRSPEGYTF.